These 20 T cell receptor beta chains originate from one sample sequenced in a study of persistence of HIV-infected CD4 T cells (dated by TCRdb to 2019 to 2021). These receptors are not linked to any known antigen. The sample's treatment or condition label, in plain terms: suppressive antiretroviral therapy. Cells were stimulated with a pool of overlapping HIV-1 Gag 15-mer peptides at roughly 0.99 ug per peptide per mL. Nonresponding CD40L-negative CD69-negative CD45RO-high memory CD4+ T cells were sorted as memory populations depleted of antigen-responding cells. The immunoSEQ hsTCRB assay version 4, run in survey mode, was used to sequence TCRbeta repertoires from genomic DNA. Entries here come from immuneACCESS through TCRdb and include only in-frame sequences with V and J called. Some clones fail to appear in such tables; in the studies checked, an unresolved V gene covers under half of the shortfall, and the cause of the remainder is unknown. This sample holds about 36,000 clones; about 84% were observed only once. The ten largest clones capture around 5.9% of the sample.

Sequencing used cultured CD4+ T cells from PBMCs, obtained from a patient who received antiretroviral therapy. In the paper's terms, the cell subset or site label means: CD40L-CD69- CD45RO-high memory CD4 T cells not responding to Gag peptides. These receptors were taken from an adult with HIV. The donor label of this sample is uncertain.

This chain links TRBV5-1 with TRBJ1-2; D might be TRBD1 (5 bases). This CDR3 comprises 15 residues. CDR1 and CDR2 from the germline V gene are SGHRS and YFSETQ. Trimming took off 0 bases at V and 0 bases at J, with 9 bases between the two ends. The chain's CDR3 is CASSLAPGANYGYTF. In DNA form, the CDR3 reads TGCGCCAGCAGCTTGGCTCCGGGGGCTAACTATGGCTACACCTTC.

The sample holds a few counts of this clone. This chain connects TRBV19 to TRBJ2-2; either TRBD1 or TRBD2 may fit D (5 bases each). Germline-derived CDR1 and CDR2 are LNHDA and SQIVND (reference sequence). Deletions cut 7 bases from V and 1 base from J, with 10 bases between. The CDR3 totals 14 residues. This chain's CDR3 is CASKRDLNTGELFF. As DNA, the CDR3 is TGTGCCAGTAAGAGGGACCTGAACACCGGGGAGCTGTTTTTT.

Written as DNA, the CDR3 is TGTGCCAGTAGTTCGCCCACCCGGGGAACAGATACGCAGTATTTT. It yields the protein CASSSPTRGTDTQYF. The chain is built from TRBV19 and TRBJ2-3; the D gene is possibly TRBD2 (5 bases). The CDR3 is 15 amino acids. From germline, CDR1 is LNHDA and CDR2 SQIVND (reference sequence). V was pared by 5 bases and J by 3 bases, with 15 bases between.

This clone occurred once. The chain couples TRBV27 to TRBJ1-5, with 10 positions matching TRBD1. The germline V gene has CDR1 MNHEY and CDR2 SMNVEV (reference sequence). The CDR3 is 18 residues long. Unmatched junction bases numbered 14, after V lost 4 bases and J lost 5 bases. CDR3 in DNA: TGTGCCAGCAGTTCCCCTTCCTCGGGACAGGGGAACCATCAGCCCCAGCATTTT. It yields the protein CASSSPSSGQGNHQPQHF.

This chain connects TRBV7-9 to TRBJ2-6; D unresolved. The germline V gene has CDR1 SEHNR and CDR2 FQNEAQ (reference sequence). The CDR3 extends over 15 amino acids. The V end lost 0 bases, the J end lost 0 bases, and 3 bases lay between the germline ends. The CDR3 nucleotides read TGTGCCAGCAGCTTAGCCCACTCTGGGGCCAACGTCCTGACTTTC. Its translation: CASSLAHSGANVLTF.

The CDR3 region has the DNA TGTGCCAGTAGTATTCGGACAGGGAGCACAGATACGCAGTATTTT. Translating it yields CASSIRTGSTDTQYF. The rearrangement joins TRBV19 to TRBJ2-3; 8 nucleotides match TRBD1. V shed 3 bases and J 0 bases; nucleotides not matched to a gene: 2. The germline gives CDR1 LNHDA, CDR2 SQIVND (reference sequence). This CDR3 is 15 amino acids long.

The V gene is TRBV5-1, the J gene TRBJ2-2; 11 positions agree with TRBD2. This CDR3 comprises 15 residues. Trimming cost V 7 bases and J 6 bases; bases outside gene matches: 8. Germline CDR1 reads SGHRS; CDR2 reads YFSETQ. CDR3 in amino acids: CASDPSGGKSGELFF. For the CDR3, the DNA is TGCGCCAGCGACCCTAGCGGGGGGAAGTCCGGGGAGCTGTTTTTT. Full variable domain (remainder filled in from reference TRBV5-1 and TRBJ2-2): KAGVTQTPRYLIKTRGQQVTLSCSPISGHRSVSWYQQTPGQGLQFLFEYFSETQRNKGNFPGRFSGRQFSNSRSEMNVSTLELGDSALYLCASDPSGGKSGELFFGEGSRLTVL.

The rearrangement links TRBV7-6 to TRBJ1-3; D not certain. V was shortened by 3 bases and J by 0 bases, with 3 bases between the two germline ends. CDR3 length: 13 amino acids. Germline V gene sequence: CDR1 SGHVS, CDR2 FNYEAQ. CDR3 nucleotides: TGTGCCAGCAGCTTGTCCTCTGGAAACACCATATATTTT. Protein sequence: CASSLSSGNTIYF.

This chain uses TRBV6-5 with TRBJ1-2, with 9 bases matching TRBD1. The CDR3 loop spans 12 amino acids. V shed 11 bases, J shed 7 bases, and the junction held 8 bases outside the gene matches. The germline V gene has CDR1 MNHEY and CDR2 SVGAGI. CDR3 in amino acids: CAGSTGGTGYTF. Written as DNA, the CDR3 is TGTGCCGGATCAACAGGGGGCACTGGCTACACCTTC.

This clone turned up a few times. V is TRBV23-1 and J is TRBJ2-7; D is perhaps TRBD1 or TRBD2 (6 bases each). TRBV23-1 is designated an ORF whose function remains uncertain. The CDR3 is 14 amino acids. Deletions cut 9 bases from V and 0 bases from J, with 15 bases between. The CDR3 sequence is CASVRRGSSYEQYF. The CDR3 coding sequence is TGCGCCAGTGTAAGGAGGGGGTCCTCCTACGAGCAGTACTTC.

J is TRBJ1-6 and V is TRBV28; a weak D match, TRBD1 (6 bases). This CDR3 region has 13 residues. V was shortened by 10 bases and J by 7 bases, with 14 bases between the two germline ends. Looked up from germline, CDR1 is MDHEN and CDR2 is SYDVKM. This CDR3 is CATKGGGNSPLHF. CDR3 DNA: TGTGCCACCAAGGGGGGAGGAAATTCACCCCTCCACTTT.

This clone was detected only once. This CDR3 is CASSEQWGASGELFF. In DNA, the CDR3 is TGTGCCAGCAGTGAACAATGGGGGGCGTCCGGGGAGCTGTTTTTT. The rearrangement joins TRBV6-1 to TRBJ2-2; either TRBD1 or TRBD2 may supply D (6 bases each). This CDR3 region has 15 residues. CDR1 is MNHNS, CDR2 SASEGT, per germline. V was shortened by 2 bases and J by 6 bases, with 13 bases between the two germline ends.

This clone was seen a few times. The rearrangement joins TRBV5-5 to TRBJ1-5; D is possibly TRBD1 (6 bases). The V gene's germline CDR1 is SGHKS and CDR2 YYEKEE (reference sequence). This CDR3 is 16 amino acids long. V lost 4 bases and J lost 4, with 18 bases in between. The CDR3 region is CASSPDSQGMNQPQHF. CDR3 nucleotides: TGTGCCAGCAGCCCTGACAGTCAGGGGATGAATCAGCCCCAGCATTTT.

The chain recombines TRBV9 with TRBJ2-2, with D perhaps given as TRBD1 or TRBD2 (5 bases each). The V and J ends lost 0 bases and 6 bases respectively, with 9 bases between them. The CDR3 is 14 amino acids. CDR1 is SGDLS, CDR2 YYNGEE, per germline. The CDR3 region is CASSVAGGSGELFF. The CDR3 coding sequence is TGTGCCAGCAGCGTAGCTGGGGGTTCCGGGGAGCTGTTTTTT.

The rearrangement joins TRBV4-2 to TRBJ1-5; 8 bases agree with TRBD1. The CDR3 contains 16 residues. Germline values: CDR1 LGHNA, CDR2 YNFKEQ. Germline trimming cut 1 base from V and 6 bases from J; bases unmatched to any gene: 8. The CDR3 DNA follows: TGTGCCAGCAGCCAAGGTGTCAGGGGGCACAGTCAGCCCCAGCATTTT. Translating gives CASSQGVRGHSQPQHF.

The chain employs TRBV28 and TRBJ2-2; TRBD2 agrees at 7 bases. This CDR3 is 14 amino acids long. Germline V gives CDR1 MDHEN, CDR2 SYDVKM. The CDR3, as DNA: TGTGTTATAGCGGGCAGTAGGAACACCGGGGAGCTGTTTTTT. This gives the protein CVIAGSRNTGELFF.

The gene calls are TRBV10-1 and TRBJ2-3; no definite D call. Trimming cost V 2 bases and J 1 base, with 10 bases left between them. The CDR3 loop spans 15 amino acids. In germline, CDR1 is WNHNN, CDR2 SYGVQD (reference sequence). CDR3 in DNA: TGCGCCAGCAGTGAGAGGCAGGTTGGCACAGATACGCAGTATTTT. This gives the protein CASSERQVGTDTQYF.

This clone was picked up one time. The rearrangement uses TRBV6-5 and TRBJ1-4; 8 bases match TRBD1. Trimming at V came to 2 bases and at J to 4 bases, leaving 3 bases not matched to a gene. The germline V gene has CDR1 MNHEY and CDR2 SVGAGI. The CDR3 spans 15 residues. Here the CDR3 DNA reads TGTGCCAGCAGTTACGGGACAGGCCTTAATGAAAAACTGTTTTTT. Its translation: CASSYGTGLNEKLFF.

The chain recombines TRBV12-3 or TRBV12-4 with TRBJ2-3; D ambiguous. Trimming removed 3 bases at V and 5 bases at J, with 6 bases between. The CDR3 extends over 12 amino acids. Written as DNA, the CDR3 is TGTGCCAGCAGTTTGTGGGGAGATACGCAGTATTTT. Protein product: CASSLWGDTQYF.

The chain combines TRBV5-5 with TRBJ1-4; maybe TRBD1 (6 bases). Trimming took off 6 bases at V and 0 bases at J, with 24 bases between the two ends. CDR3 size: 19 residues. Germline V gene sequence: CDR1 SGHKS, CDR2 YYEKEE (reference sequence). CDR3 DNA: TGTGCCAGCACCTTTGGAATTTGGGGGGCTGCCGCAACTAATGAAAAACTGTTTTTT. Its translation is CASTFGIWGAAATNEKLFF. Variable domain in full (rest from reference TRBV5-5 and TRBJ1-4): DAGVTQSPTHLIKTRGQQVTLRCSPISGHKSVSWYQQVLGQGPQFIFQYYEKEERGRGNFPDRFSARQFPNYSSELNVNALLLGDSALYLCASTFGIWGAAATNEKLFFGSGTQLSVL.